This T cell receptor (beta chain) comes out of a study of control samples from healthy donors and cancer patients. Profiling relied on immunoSEQ multiplex PCR, and the TCRdb table lists in-frame clones only, not all of them. The sample contains some 150,000 clones, about 94% of which appear only once. The CDR3 contains 13 residues. The germline V and J ends were trimmed by 4 bases and 14 bases, with 15 bases remaining between them. Germline CDR1 reads LNHNV; CDR2 reads YYDKDF (reference sequence). The chain employs TRBV15 and TRBJ1-6, with D unclear. The sample consisted of blood. This receptor was taken from a man in his forties in good health. The CDR3 DNA is TGTGCCACCAGCAACGGGAGGGCGCAGGCCCTCCACTTT. Translation gives CATSNGRAQALHF.